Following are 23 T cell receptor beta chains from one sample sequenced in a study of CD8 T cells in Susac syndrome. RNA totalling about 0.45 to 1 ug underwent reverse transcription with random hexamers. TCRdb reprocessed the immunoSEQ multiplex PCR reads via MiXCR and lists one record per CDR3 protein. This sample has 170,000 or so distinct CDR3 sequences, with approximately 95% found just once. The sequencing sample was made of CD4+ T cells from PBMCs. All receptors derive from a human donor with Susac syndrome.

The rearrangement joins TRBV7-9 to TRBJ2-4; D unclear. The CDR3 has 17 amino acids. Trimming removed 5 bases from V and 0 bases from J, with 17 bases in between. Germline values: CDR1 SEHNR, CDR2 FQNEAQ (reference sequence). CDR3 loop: CASSASIGKIAKNIQYF. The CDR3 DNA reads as TGTGCCAGCAGCGCGAGCATAGGGAAGATAGCCAAAAACATTCAGTACTTC.

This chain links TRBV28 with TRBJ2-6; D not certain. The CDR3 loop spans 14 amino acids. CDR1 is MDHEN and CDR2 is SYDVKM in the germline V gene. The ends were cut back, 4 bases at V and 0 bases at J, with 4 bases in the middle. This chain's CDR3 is CASSSSSGANVLTF. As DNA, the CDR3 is TGTGCCAGCAGTTCAAGCTCTGGGGCCAACGTCCTGACTTTC.

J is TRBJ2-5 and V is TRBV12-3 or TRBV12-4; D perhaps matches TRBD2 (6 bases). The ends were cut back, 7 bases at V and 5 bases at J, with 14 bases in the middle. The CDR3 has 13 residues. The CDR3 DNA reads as TGTGCCAGCACCAAGGAGGGAATGGAGACCCAGTACTTC. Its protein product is CASTKEGMETQYF.

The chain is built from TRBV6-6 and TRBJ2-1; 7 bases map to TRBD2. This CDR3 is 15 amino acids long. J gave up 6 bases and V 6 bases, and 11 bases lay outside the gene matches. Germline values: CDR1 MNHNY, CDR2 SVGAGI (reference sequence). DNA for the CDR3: TGTGCCAGCAGGGCCCTCCGCGGGAGACTCAATGAGCAGTTCTTC. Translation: CASRALRGRLNEQFF.

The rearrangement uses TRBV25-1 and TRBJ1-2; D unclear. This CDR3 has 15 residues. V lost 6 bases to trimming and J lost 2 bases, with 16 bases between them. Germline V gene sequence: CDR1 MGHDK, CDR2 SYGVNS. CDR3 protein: CASSDPHGVNYGYTF. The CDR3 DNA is TGTGCCAGCAGCGACCCCCACGGGGTGAACTATGGCTACACCTTC.

The CDR3 bases are TGCAGCGTCAGGACAGGGGGTAGCTATGGCTACACCTTC. This gives the protein CSVRTGGSYGYTF. The V gene is TRBV29-1, the J gene TRBJ1-2, with 10 bases fitting TRBD1. This CDR3 is 13 amino acids long. The V segment lost 6 bases and the J segment 4 bases; nucleotides outside the gene matches: 5. Per germline, CDR1 SQVTM and CDR2 ANQGSEA.

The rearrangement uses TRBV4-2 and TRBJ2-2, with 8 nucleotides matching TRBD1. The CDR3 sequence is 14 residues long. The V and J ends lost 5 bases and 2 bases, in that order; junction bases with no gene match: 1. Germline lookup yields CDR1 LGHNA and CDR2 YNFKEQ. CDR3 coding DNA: TGTGCCAGCAGCGGACAGGGTAACACCGGGGAGCTGTTTTTT. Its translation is CASSGQGNTGELFF.

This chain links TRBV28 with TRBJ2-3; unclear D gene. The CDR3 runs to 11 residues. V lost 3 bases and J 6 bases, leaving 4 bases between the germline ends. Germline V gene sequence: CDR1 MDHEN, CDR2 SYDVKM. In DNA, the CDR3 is TGTGCCAGCAGTTTGCTCGATACGCAGTATTTT. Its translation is CASSLLDTQYF. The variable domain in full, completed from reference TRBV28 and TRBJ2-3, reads DVKVTQSSRYLVKRTGEKVFLECVQDMDHENMFWYRQDPGLGLRLIYFSYDVKMKEKGDIPEGYSVSREKKERFSLILESASTNQTSMYLCASSLLDTQYFGPGTRLTVL.

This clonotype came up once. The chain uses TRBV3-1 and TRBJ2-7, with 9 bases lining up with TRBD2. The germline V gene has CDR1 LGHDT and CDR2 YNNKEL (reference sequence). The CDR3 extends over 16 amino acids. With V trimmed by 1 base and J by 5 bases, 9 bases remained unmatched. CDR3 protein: CASSQGRSSGNHEQYF. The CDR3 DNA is TGTGCCAGCAGCCAAGGCCGGTCTAGCGGGAATCACGAGCAGTACTTC.

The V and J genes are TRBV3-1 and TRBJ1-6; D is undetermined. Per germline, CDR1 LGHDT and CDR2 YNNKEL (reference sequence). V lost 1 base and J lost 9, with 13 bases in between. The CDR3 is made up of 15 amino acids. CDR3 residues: CASSQVLNNFSPLHF. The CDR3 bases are TGTGCCAGCAGCCAAGTGCTAAACAATTTTTCACCCCTCCACTTT.

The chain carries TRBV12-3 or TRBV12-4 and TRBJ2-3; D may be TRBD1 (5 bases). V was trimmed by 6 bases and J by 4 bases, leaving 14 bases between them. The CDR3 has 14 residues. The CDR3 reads CASSSTATPDTQYF. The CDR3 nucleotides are TGTGCCAGCAGCTCGACAGCTACCCCAGATACGCAGTATTTT.

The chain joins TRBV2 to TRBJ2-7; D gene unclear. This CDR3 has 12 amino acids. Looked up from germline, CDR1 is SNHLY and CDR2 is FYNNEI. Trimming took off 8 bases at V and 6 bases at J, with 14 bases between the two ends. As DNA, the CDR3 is TGTGCCAGCTTAAGGGATTACGGCGAGCAGTACGTC. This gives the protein CASLRDYGEQYV.

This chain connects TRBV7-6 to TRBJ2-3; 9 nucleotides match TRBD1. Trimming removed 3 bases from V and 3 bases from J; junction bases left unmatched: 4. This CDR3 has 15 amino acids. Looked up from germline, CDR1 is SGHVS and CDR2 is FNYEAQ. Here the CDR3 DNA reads TGTGCCAGCAGCTTTACAGGGGGCACGACAGATACGCAGTATTTT. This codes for CASSFTGGTTDTQYF.

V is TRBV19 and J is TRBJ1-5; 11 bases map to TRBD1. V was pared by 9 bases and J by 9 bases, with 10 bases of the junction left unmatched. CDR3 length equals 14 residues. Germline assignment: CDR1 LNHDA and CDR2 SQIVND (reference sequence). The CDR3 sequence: CASHRDRGFGPQHF. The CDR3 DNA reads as TGTGCCAGCCACCGGGACAGGGGGTTTGGGCCCCAGCATTTT.

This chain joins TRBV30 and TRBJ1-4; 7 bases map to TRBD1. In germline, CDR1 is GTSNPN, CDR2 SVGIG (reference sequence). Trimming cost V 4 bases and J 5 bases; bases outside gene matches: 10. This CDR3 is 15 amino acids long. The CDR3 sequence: CAWTPDRVGNEKLFF. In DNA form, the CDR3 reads TGTGCCTGGACCCCAGACAGGGTGGGGAATGAAAAACTGTTTTTT.

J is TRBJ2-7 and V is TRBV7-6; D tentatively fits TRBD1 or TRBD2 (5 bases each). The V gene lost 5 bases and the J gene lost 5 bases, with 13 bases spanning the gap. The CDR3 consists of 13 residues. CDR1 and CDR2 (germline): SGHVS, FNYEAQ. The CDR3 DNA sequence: TGTGCCAGCAGCCCCCGGGACCTCAACGAGCAGTACTTC. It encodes CASSPRDLNEQYF.

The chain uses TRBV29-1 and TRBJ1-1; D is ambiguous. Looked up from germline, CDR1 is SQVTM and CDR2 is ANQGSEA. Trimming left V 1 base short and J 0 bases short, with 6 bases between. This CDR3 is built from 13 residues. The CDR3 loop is CSVEVNLNTEAFF. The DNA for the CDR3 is TGCAGCGTTGAAGTAAACCTGAACACTGAAGCTTTCTTT. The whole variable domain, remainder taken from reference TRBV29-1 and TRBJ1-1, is SAVISQKPSRDICQRGTSLTIQCQVDSQVTMMFWYRQQPGQSLTLIATANQGSEATYESGFVIDKFPISRPNLTFSTLTVSNMSPEDSSIYLCSVEVNLNTEAFFGQGTRLTVV.

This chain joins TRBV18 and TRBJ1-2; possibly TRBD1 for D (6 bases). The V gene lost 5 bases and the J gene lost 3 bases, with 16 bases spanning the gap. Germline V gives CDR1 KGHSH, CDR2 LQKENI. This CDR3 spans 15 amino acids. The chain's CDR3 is CASSYSRQEDYGYTF. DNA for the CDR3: TGTGCCAGCTCATATTCCCGACAGGAGGACTATGGCTACACCTTC.

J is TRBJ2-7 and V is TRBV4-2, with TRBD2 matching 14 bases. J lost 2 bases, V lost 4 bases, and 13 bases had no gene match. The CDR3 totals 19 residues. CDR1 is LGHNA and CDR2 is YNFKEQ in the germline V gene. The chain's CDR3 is CASSPLTMTSGRGTYEQYF. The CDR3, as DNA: TGTGCCAGCAGCCCACTCACTATGACTAGCGGGAGGGGGACCTACGAGCAGTACTTC.

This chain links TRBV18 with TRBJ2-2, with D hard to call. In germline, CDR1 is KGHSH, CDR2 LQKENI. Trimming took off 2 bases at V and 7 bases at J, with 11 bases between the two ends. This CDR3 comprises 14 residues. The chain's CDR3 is CASSPTSVFGELFF. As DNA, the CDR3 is TGTGCCAGCTCACCAACGTCAGTATTCGGGGAGCTGTTTTTT.

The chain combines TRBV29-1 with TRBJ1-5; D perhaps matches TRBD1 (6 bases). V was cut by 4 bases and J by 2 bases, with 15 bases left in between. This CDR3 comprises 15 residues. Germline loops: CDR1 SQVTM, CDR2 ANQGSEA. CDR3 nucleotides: TGCAGCGTTGTTCTGGGGGCCGTCGGCAATCAGCCCCAGCATTTT. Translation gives CSVVLGAVGNQPQHF.

This chain's CDR3 is CASFPRDTGELFF. CDR3 sequence (DNA): TGTGCCAGCTTCCCTAGAGACACCGGGGAGCTGTTTTTT. The rearrangement joins TRBV5-4 to TRBJ2-2; D unclear. The V end lost 7 bases, the J end lost 3 bases, and 10 bases lay between the germline ends. The V gene's germline CDR1 is SGHNT and CDR2 YYREEE (reference sequence). The CDR3 spans 13 residues.

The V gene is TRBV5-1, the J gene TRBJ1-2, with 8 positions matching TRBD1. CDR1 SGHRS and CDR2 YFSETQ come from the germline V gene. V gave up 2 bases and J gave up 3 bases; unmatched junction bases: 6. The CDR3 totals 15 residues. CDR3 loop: CASSLPTGGDYGYTF. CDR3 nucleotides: TGCGCCAGCAGCTTACCAACAGGGGGTGACTATGGCTACACCTTC.